This T cell receptor beta chain was identified in a study of blood T cell repertoires in COVID-19. Study context: The origin of the acute and convalescent COVID-19 samples was the United States, Italy and Spain. Nucleic acid was either cDNA or gDNA, and it came from T cells, B-cell-depleted T cells, or PBMCs.

Original processing notes: It was from reference gene primer amplification that nucleated cell counts were estimated. Using immunoSEQ multiplex PCR, the repertoire was profiled, and TCRdb retains in-frame clones only, with some absent. The DNA was the basis for D and trimming; V, J and clone size are from that table. Seen here are 200,000 or so clones, approximately 91% observed once, and the top ten hold 18%. CDR1 is MNHEY and CDR2 is SMNVEV in the germline V gene (reference sequence). This CDR3 spans 13 amino acids. With 3 bases clipped from V and 2 bases from J, the junction kept 1 base outside the gene matches. While infection was still active, Seattle patients were enrolled and then followed longitudinally.

This sequence was found in a man over 45 with COVID-19, enrolled during active disease. The chain is built from TRBV27 and TRBJ2-7; 7 bases align to TRBD1. Input material: peripheral blood. CDR3 protein: CASSLGQTYEQYF. The CDR3 bases are TGTGCCAGCAGTTTGGGACAGACCTACGAGCAGTACTTC.